Sequencing of this TCR beta chain was carried out in a study of T cell clonality in common variable immunodeficiency. Study-wide results and limits: Fewer deletions and N-nucleotide insertions were reportedly seen in common variable immunodeficiency TCR beta sequences. Compared with controls, CVID subjects had fewer shared TCRbeta clones.

For at least one year, all CVID subjects received replacement immunoglobulin. CVID subjects were neither ill nor on immunomodulatory or immunosuppressive medication at sampling. Each donor provided roughly 4.5 to 8.5 ml of heparinized whole blood. The data were produced by immunoSEQ multiplex PCR, yet TCRdb's version contains in-frame clones alone and is incomplete. The repertoire consists of around 5,300 clones, none detected only once. A few counts support this clone. Its target is not known. The CDR3 end is not reached by the read, which stops 3 residues before it; the germline J gene fills it in. After removal of 8 bases from V and 7 bases from J, the junction contained 10 bases not matched to a gene. Germline loops: CDR1 PRHDT, CDR2 FYEKMQ (reference sequence). The CDR3 has 14 residues.

The genes are TRBV13 and TRBJ2-1; 8 nucleotides agree with TRBD2. This sequence originates from a human donor with common variable immunodeficiency. The sequenced sample was peripheral blood mononuclear cells. The covered CDR3 bases are TGTGCCAGCTTTTTCGCGGGGGGACCGAATGAG. Amino acids: CASFFAGGPNE. In full, the CDR3 reads CASFFAGGPNEQFF.